These 6 T cell receptor beta chains were all obtained from the same sample, sequenced in a study of T cell responses to AZD1222 COVID-19 vaccine (dated by TCRdb to the early 2020s). Libraries came from the immunoSEQ multiplex PCR assay. The source is immuneACCESS, and TCRdb retained only in-frame sequences with V and J called. Part of the clones is not carried over; for the studies checked, unresolved V genes explain less than half of this, and the remainder is unexplained. Here the sample has roughly 95,000 clones; around nine tenths occur a single time. The ten biggest clones cover less than 3.5% of the sample. The time point label for this specimen denotes: baseline before first vaccination. This sample comprised peripheral blood, obtained on day 0 of AZD1222 vaccination. The receptors originated from an adult in good health.

This sequence joins TRBV11-2 and TRBJ2-7, with D perhaps assigned TRBD1 or TRBD2 (5 bases each). The V gene lost 3 bases and the J gene lost 7 bases, with 10 bases spanning the gap. CDR1 and CDR2 (germline): SGHAT, FQNNGV. The CDR3 extends over 12 amino acids. CDR3 bases: TGTGCCAGCAGCTTTAACGGGGCGGAGCAGTACTTC. Translating gives CASSFNGAEQYF.

The J gene is TRBJ2-7, the V gene TRBV7-2; tentatively, D is TRBD1 (5 bases). The germline V gene encodes CDR1 SGHTA and CDR2 FQGNSA. The CDR3 consists of 13 residues. V lost 2 bases to trimming and J lost 1 base, with 6 bases between them. CDR3 amino acids: CASSLRQSYEQYF. CDR3 coding DNA: TGTGCCAGCAGCTTAAGACAGTCCTACGAGCAGTACTTC.

This rearrangement joins TRBV10-3 to TRBJ1-6; TRBD1 might be the D (6 bases). The CDR3 has 14 residues. Germline assignment: CDR1 ENHRY and CDR2 SYGVKD. Trimming left V 5 bases short and J 9 bases short, with 14 bases between. The CDR3 sequence is CAISSEGGSSPLHF. CDR3 nucleotides: TGTGCCATCAGTTCCGAAGGGGGATCTTCACCCCTCCACTTT.

V usage is TRBV27 and J usage is TRBJ1-1; D gene unclear. The CDR3 has 14 residues. With 5 bases removed from V and 8 bases from J, the gap between germline ends came to 18 bases. Germline assignment: CDR1 MNHEY and CDR2 SMNVEV (reference sequence). CDR3 nucleotides: TGTGCCAGCAGTACCTTCCTAGGTCAGAGGGAAGCTTTCTTT. Translating it yields CASSTFLGQREAFF.

V and J are TRBV4-2 and TRBJ2-2, with unresolved D. V was cut by 2 bases and J by 5 bases, with 3 bases left in between. CDR3 length equals 12 residues. Germline V CDR1 and CDR2: LGHNA, YNFKEQ. CDR3 DNA sequence: TGTGCCAGCAGCCAAAAAACCGGGGAGCTGTTTTTT. Residues: CASSQKTGELFF.

The chain carries TRBV19 and TRBJ2-5; D possibly uses TRBD1 or TRBD2 (5 bases each). Germline V gene sequence: CDR1 LNHDA, CDR2 SQIVND (reference sequence). The germline V and J ends were trimmed by 7 bases and 1 base, with 10 bases remaining between them. This CDR3 is built from 13 residues. CDR3 nucleotides: TGTGCCAGTAAGGCAGGGAGCCAAGAGACCCAGTACTTC. Its translation: CASKAGSQETQYF.